The rows below give T cell receptor beta chains drawn from one sample of a study of CD8+ T cells in alopecia areata. Libraries were prepared by immunoSEQ multiplex PCR; TCRdb keeps only in-frame clonotypes and omits some of them. The repertoire holds around 140,000 clones, with roughly 52% as singletons. The material was CD8+ T cells sorted from blood, obtained at week 4, from a patient treated with tofacitinib. Receptors originate from a human donor with alopecia areata. Both conserved end residues are part of each CDR3. A D gene is named only where the DNA matches it firmly. Rows give clone size only sometimes, using once, few, many, or a class for an expanded clone.

>.|12|TRBV7-9|once|TRBJ2-7
TGTGCCAGCAGCTCGAGTCCTGGGGAGCAGTACTTC
CASSSSPGEQYF
>.|14|TRBV6-1|.|TRBJ1-5
TGTGCCAGCATCACGTTGGGGGCGGGTCAGCCCCAGCATTTT
CASITLGAGQPQHF
>.|11|TRBV29-1|few|TRBJ2-7
TGCAGCGTTGATCAGGCTGGCGAGCAGTACTTC
CSVDQAGEQYF
>TRBD1|14|TRBV29-1|few|TRBJ2-7
TGCAGCGTGGGAGACAGGGGTGGCTCCTACGAGCAGTACTTC
CSVGDRGGSYEQYF
>TRBD1|13|TRBV6-5|.|TRBJ1-1
TGTGCCAGCAGTGAAGGGACAGACGGTGAAGCTTTCTTT
CASSEGTDGEAFF
>.|11|TRBV9|.|TRBJ2-7
TGTGCCAGCGGGGGACCTTACGAGCAGTACTTC
CASGGPYEQYF
>.|14|TRBV5-1|.|TRBJ1-1
TGCGCCAGCAGCGTCCGGGGGCCGAACACTGAAGCTTTCTTT
CASSVRGPNTEAFF
>.|13|TRBV12-5|.|TRBJ2-3
TGTGCTAGTGGTTGGGGGACTCCAGATACGCAGTATTTT
CASGWGTPDTQYF
>TRBD1|14|TRBV7-3|.|TRBJ2-5
TGTGCCAGCAGCCCGACAGGGGGAACGGAGACCCAGTACTTC
CASSPTGGTETQYF
>.|14|TRBV10-3|.|TRBJ1-2
TGTGCCATCGCGGGGCCGCCTGATGAGTATAGCTACACCTTC
CAIAGPPDEYSYTF
>.|12|TRBV6-5|.|TRBJ2-7
TGTGCCAGCAGCCCGGGGCCATACGAGCAGTACTTC
CASSPGPYEQYF
>TRBD1|13|TRBV29-1|few|TRBJ2-7
TGCAGCGCCCTGGACAGGGACTCCTACGAGCAGTACTTC
CSALDRDSYEQYF
>.|11|TRBV11-2|.|TRBJ2-7
TGTGCCAGCAGCTTAGCGTACGAGCAGTACTTC
CASSLAYEQYF
>TRBD1|16|TRBV4-1|.|TRBJ1-1
TGCGCCAGCAGTCAACTAGGGACAGGGGAGGACACTGAAGCTTTCTTT
CASSQLGTGEDTEAFF
>.|15|TRBV9|.|TRBJ1-6
TGTGCCAGCATAGCGGAAACAGGGAGGAATTCACCCCTCCACTTT
CASIAETGRNSPLHF
>.|17|TRBV30|.|TRBJ1-6
TGTGCCTGGAGTGTAGATATTCCGGGACTGACCAATTCACCCCTCCACTTT
CAWSVDIPGLTNSPLHF
>.|11|TRBV2|.|TRBJ1-1
TGTGCCGACGGCACTAACACTGAAGCTTTCTTT
CADGTNTEAFF
>.|14|TRBV27|.|TRBJ2-7
TGTGCCAGCAGTATTTACGGGGGTTTCTACGAGCAGTACTTC
CASSIYGGFYEQYF
>.|13|TRBV6-5|few|TRBJ2-3
TGTGCCAGCAGCCTTGGACCTACAGATACGCAGTATTTT
CASSLGPTDTQYF
>TRBD1|14|TRBV30|.|TRBJ1-2
TGTGCCTGGAGTCTCGGGACAGGGAACTATGGCTACACCTTC
CAWSLGTGNYGYTF
>.|15|TRBV2|.|TRBJ2-5
TGTGCCAGCAGTGAAGAGCCGGCCTTCCAAGAGACCCAGTACTTC
CASSEEPAFQETQYF
>TRBD1|14|TRBV9|.|TRBJ2-5
TGTGCCAGCAGCGTTGGCAGGGGGATAGAGACCCAGTACTTC
CASSVGRGIETQYF
>TRBD1|17|TRBV11-2|.|TRBJ2-1
TGTGCCAGCAGCTTAGGCCCAGGGACAGGGGGCTGGAATGAGCAGTTCTTC
CASSLGPGTGGWNEQFF
>.|15|TRBV14|once|TRBJ2-7
TGTGCCAGCAGCCAGCGCCCCGGGATAAAACACGAGCAGTACTTC
CASSQRPGIKHEQYF
>.|13|TRBV2|few|TRBJ2-5
TGTGCCAGCAGTGACTTCGGGACAGAGACCCAGTACTTC
CASSDFGTETQYF
>.|13|TRBV6-6|.|TRBJ2-5
TGTGCCAGCAGTTACTCGAGGGGGGAGACCCAGTACTTC
CASSYSRGETQYF
>.|11|TRBV30|.|TRBJ1-2
TGTGCCTGGAGTGTGGGGTTAGGCTACACCTTC
CAWSVGLGYTF
>.|15|TRBV5-6|.|TRBJ2-7
TGTGCCAGCAGCTTCCCGGGTTCTATTGGGGGCGAGCAGTACTTC
CASSFPGSIGGEQYF
>.|15|TRBV5-1|.|TRBJ1-4
TGCGCCAGCAGTCTCCTGGGCGGGGTTAATGAAAAACTGTTTTTT
CASSLLGGVNEKLFF
>.|14|TRBV29-1|.|TRBJ2-2
TGCAGCGTTGAAGCAACGTTCAACACCGGGGAGCTGTTTTTT
CSVEATFNTGELFF
>.|14|TRBV6-4|many|TRBJ2-3
TGTGCCAGCAGTGAGCGGGGTAGCACAGATACGCAGTATTTT
CASSERGSTDTQYF
>TRBD2|17|TRBV9|.|TRBJ2-5
TGTGCCAGCAGCGTAGGACTAGCGGGGGGGCCGCGAGAGACCCAGTACTTC
CASSVGLAGGPRETQYF
>TRBD1|17|TRBV19|once|TRBJ1-5
TGTGCCAGTACCGAAGACAGGGGAGGTTATAGCAATCAGCCCCAGCATTTT
CASTEDRGGYSNQPQHF
>.|15|TRBV11-2|few|TRBJ2-7
TGTGCCAGCAGCTTAGTCGAAAAACCGGCCTACGAGCAGTACTTC
CASSLVEKPAYEQYF
>.|15|TRBV5-6|.|TRBJ2-7
TGTGCCAGCAGCTTGGGGGACACGGGAACCTACGAGCAGTACTTC
CASSLGDTGTYEQYF
>TRBD1|13|TRBV29-1|.|TRBJ1-2
TGCAGCGCGGAACACTCCATAGACAGGGGGTACACCTTC
CSAEHSIDRGYTF
>.|14|TRBV6-5|.|TRBJ2-7
TGTGCCAGCAGCCCTAATGGCATATCCTACGAGCAGTACTTC
CASSPNGISYEQYF
>.|14|TRBV5-1|.|TRBJ2-1
TGCGCCAGCAGCCTAACAGACTCCTACAATGAGCAGTTCTTC
CASSLTDSYNEQFF
>TRBD2|11|TRBV27|.|TRBJ2-7
TGTGCCAGCATTGGCGGGGGGAACCAGTACTTC
CASIGGGNQYF
>.|17|TRBV15|.|TRBJ1-3
TGTGCCACCAGCACTCATCCTCCGACAGAGGTGGTCAACACCATATATTTT
CATSTHPPTEVVNTIYF
>.|13|TRBV29-1|.|TRBJ2-3
TGCAGCGTTGAAGAGGACTTCGCAGATACGCAGTATTTT
CSVEEDFADTQYF
>.|17|TRBV9|.|TRBJ1-2
TGTGCCAGCAGCGCAGAGGGCCACATGAATTTCTTCTATGGCTACACCTTC
CASSAEGHMNFFYGYTF
>.|16|TRBV5-1|.|TRBJ2-1
TGCGCCAGCAGCCTCAGCAGGGATATCTCCTACAATGAGCAGTTCTTC
CASSLSRDISYNEQFF
>.|12|TRBV5-1|.|TRBJ2-5
TGCGCCAGCAGCTGGAATGGTGAGACCCAGTACTTC
CASSWNGETQYF
>TRBD2|18|TRBV5-1|.|TRBJ2-1
TGCGCCAGCAGCGGGGGACTAGCGGGGTTACCCTCCTACAATGAGCAGTTCTTC
CASSGGLAGLPSYNEQFF
>TRBD1|15|TRBV4-1|.|TRBJ2-7
TGCGCCAGCAGCCAGGAAGACAGGGGTATCTACGAGCAGTACTTC
CASSQEDRGIYEQYF
>.|13|TRBV30|few|TRBJ2-2
TGTGCCTGGAACACGGCGAACACCGGGGAGCTGTTTTTT
CAWNTANTGELFF
>.|15|TRBV15|.|TRBJ2-7
TGTGCCACCAGCAGACAGACCGGGAAACACTACGAGCAGTACTTC
CATSRQTGKHYEQYF
>.|12|TRBV7-3|.|TRBJ2-3
TGTGCCAGCAGTCTCATGGGAGATACGCAGTATTTT
CASSLMGDTQYF
>TRBD1|15|TRBV9|.|TRBJ2-3
TGTGCCAGCAGCTTGACAGGGGTCTTCGCAGATACGCAGTATTTT
CASSLTGVFADTQYF